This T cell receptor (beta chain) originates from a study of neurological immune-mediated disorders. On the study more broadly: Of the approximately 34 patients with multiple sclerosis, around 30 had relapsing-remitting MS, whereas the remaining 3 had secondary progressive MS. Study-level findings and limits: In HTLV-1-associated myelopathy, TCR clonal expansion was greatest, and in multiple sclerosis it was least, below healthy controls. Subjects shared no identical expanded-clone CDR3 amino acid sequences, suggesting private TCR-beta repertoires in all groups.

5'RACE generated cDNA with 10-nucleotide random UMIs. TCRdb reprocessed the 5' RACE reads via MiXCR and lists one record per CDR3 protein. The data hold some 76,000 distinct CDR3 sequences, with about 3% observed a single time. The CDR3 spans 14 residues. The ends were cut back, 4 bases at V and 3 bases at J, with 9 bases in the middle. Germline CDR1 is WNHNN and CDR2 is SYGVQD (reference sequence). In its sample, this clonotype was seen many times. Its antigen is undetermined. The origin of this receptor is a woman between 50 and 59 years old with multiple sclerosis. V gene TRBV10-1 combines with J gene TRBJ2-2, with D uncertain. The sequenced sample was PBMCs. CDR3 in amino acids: CASSGLTDTGELFF. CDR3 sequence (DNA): TGCGCCAGCAGTGGCCTAACGGACACCGGGGAGCTGTTTTTT.